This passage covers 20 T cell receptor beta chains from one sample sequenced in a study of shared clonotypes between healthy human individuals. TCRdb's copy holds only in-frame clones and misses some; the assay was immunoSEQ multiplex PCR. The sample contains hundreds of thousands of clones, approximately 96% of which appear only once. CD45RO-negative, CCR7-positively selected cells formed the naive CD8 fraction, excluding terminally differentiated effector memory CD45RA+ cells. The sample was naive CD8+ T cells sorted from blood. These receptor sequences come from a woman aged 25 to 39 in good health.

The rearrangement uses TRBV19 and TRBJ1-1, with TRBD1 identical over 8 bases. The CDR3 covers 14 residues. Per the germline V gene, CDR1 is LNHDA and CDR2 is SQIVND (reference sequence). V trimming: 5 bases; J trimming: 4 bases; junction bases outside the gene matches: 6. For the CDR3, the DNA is TGTGCCAGTAGTTCAGGGGGCCCAATCACTGAAGCTTTCTTT. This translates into CASSSGGPITEAFF.

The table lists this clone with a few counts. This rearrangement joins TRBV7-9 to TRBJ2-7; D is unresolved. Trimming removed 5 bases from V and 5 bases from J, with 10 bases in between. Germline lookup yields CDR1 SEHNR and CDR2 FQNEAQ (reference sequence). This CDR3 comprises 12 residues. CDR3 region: CASSTPDHEQYF. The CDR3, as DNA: TGTGCCAGCAGCACCCCAGACCACGAGCAGTACTTC.

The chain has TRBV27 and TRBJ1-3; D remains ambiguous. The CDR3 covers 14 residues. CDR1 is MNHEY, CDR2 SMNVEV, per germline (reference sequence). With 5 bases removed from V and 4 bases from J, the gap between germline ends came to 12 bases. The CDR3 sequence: CASSIGSSGNTIYF. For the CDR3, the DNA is TGTGCCAGCAGTATAGGGTCTTCGGGAAACACCATATATTTT.

The CDR3 loop reads CASSLVTSLETQYF. The CDR3 DNA reads TGTGCCAGCAGCTTAGTTACTAGCTTGGAGACCCAGTACTTC. V usage is TRBV7-2 and J usage is TRBJ2-5, with D possibly matching TRBD2 (6 bases). The CDR3 covers 14 residues. The germline V gene has CDR1 SGHTA and CDR2 FQGNSA. V was clipped by 1 base and J by 5 bases, with 11 bases between them.

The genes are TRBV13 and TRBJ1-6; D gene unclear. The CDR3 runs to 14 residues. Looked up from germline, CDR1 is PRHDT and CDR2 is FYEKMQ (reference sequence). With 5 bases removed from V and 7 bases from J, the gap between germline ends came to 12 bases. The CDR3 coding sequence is TGTGCCAGCAGCGAATTAGTTAACAATTCACCCCTCCACTTT. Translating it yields CASSELVNNSPLHF.

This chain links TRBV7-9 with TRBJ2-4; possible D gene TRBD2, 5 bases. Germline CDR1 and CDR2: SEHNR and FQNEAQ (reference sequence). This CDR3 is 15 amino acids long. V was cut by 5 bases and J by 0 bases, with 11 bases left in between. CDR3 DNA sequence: TGTGCCAGCAGCCCCGAGGGCGCAGCCAAAAACATTCAGTACTTC. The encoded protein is CASSPEGAAKNIQYF.

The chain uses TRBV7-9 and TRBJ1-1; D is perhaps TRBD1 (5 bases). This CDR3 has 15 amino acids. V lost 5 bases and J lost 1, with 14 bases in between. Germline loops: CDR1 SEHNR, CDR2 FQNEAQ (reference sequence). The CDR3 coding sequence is TGTGCCAGCAGCCCCGGATGGGGGGGGAACACTGAAGCTTTCTTT. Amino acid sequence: CASSPGWGGNTEAFF.

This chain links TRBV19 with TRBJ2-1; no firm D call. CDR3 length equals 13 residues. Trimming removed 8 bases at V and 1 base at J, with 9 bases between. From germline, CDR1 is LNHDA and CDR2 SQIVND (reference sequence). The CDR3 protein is CASALGSYNEQFF. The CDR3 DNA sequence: TGTGCCAGTGCCCTGGGTTCCTACAATGAGCAGTTCTTC.

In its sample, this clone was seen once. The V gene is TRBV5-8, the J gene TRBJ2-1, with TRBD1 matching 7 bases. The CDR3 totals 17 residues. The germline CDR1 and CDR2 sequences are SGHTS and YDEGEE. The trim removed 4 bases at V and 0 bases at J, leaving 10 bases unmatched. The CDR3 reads CASSTPPWDSSYNEQFF. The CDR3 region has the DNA TGTGCCAGCAGCACCCCACCCTGGGACAGCTCCTACAATGAGCAGTTCTTC.

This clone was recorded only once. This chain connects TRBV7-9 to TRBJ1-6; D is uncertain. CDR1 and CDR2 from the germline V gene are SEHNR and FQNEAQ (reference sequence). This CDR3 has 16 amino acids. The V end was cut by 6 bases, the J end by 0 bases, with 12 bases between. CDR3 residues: CASSTLRSSYNSPLHF. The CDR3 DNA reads TGTGCCAGCAGTACGTTGCGGAGCTCCTATAATTCACCCCTCCACTTT.

The CDR3 bases are TGCGCCAGCAGCCAAGAGAGGGAGGGGGGGAGCTCCTACGAGCAGTACTTC. It encodes CASSQEREGGSSYEQYF. The chain is built from TRBV4-1 and TRBJ2-7, with D possibly TRBD2 on 7 matching bases. CDR3 length: 17 amino acids. Germline-derived CDR1 and CDR2 are MGHRA and YSYEKL. The V and J ends lost 0 bases and 0 bases respectively, with 15 bases between them.

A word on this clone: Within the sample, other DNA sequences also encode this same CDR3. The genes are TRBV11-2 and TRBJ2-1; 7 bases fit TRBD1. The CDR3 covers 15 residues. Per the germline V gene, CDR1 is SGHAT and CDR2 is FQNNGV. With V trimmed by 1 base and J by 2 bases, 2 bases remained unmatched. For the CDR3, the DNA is TGTGCCAGCAGCTTAGGGCAGGGGGCCTACAATGAGCAGTTCTTC. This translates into CASSLGQGAYNEQFF.

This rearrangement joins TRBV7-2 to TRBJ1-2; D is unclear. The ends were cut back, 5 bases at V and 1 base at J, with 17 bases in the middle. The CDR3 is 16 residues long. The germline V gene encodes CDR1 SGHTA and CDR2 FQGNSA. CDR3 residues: CASSPSIMWDNYGYTF. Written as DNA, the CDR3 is TGTGCCAGCAGCCCCAGTATCATGTGGGATAACTATGGCTACACCTTC.

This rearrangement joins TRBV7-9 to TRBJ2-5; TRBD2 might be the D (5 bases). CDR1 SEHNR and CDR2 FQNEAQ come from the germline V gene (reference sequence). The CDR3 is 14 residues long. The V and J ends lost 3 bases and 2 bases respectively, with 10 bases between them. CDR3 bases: TGTGCCAGCAGCTTGAGCGGACCTCAAGAGACCCAGTACTTC. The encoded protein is CASSLSGPQETQYF.

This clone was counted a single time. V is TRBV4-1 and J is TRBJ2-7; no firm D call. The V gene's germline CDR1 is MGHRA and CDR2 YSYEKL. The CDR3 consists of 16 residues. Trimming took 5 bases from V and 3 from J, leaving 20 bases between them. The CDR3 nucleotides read TGCGCCAGCAGCTTCCAACCGGCCCTTAGGAGCTACGAGCAGTACTTC. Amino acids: CASSFQPALRSYEQYF.

CDR3: CAISNDREGATEAFF. The CDR3 DNA sequence: TGTGCCATCAGCAACGACAGGGAAGGGGCCACTGAAGCTTTCTTT. The gene calls are TRBV10-3 and TRBJ1-1, with 7 bases that match TRBD1. The CDR3 covers 15 residues. Germline V gene data show CDR1 as ENHRY and CDR2 as SYGVKD. The V gene end was trimmed by 6 bases and the J gene end by 4 bases; junction bases not matched to a gene: 11.

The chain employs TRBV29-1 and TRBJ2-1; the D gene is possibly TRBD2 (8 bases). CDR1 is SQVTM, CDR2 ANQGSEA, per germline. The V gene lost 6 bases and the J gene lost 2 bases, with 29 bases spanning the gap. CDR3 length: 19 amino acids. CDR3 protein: CSVESGTASGSRPYNEQFF. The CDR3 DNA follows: TGCAGCGTCGAATCCGGGACAGCGAGCGGGAGTCGGCCCTACAATGAGCAGTTCTTC.

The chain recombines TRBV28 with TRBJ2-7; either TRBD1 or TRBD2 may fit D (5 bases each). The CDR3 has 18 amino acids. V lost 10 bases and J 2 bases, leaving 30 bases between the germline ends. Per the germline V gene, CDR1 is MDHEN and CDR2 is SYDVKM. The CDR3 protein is CATNGPGRILIKTYEQYF. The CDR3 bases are TGTGCCACCAATGGCCCGGGACGGATACTGATAAAAACCTACGAGCAGTACTTC.

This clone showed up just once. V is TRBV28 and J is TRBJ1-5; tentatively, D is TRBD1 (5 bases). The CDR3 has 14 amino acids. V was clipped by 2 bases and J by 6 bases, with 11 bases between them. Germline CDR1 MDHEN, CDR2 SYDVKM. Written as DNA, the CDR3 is TGTGCCAGCAGTTTAATCCAGGGTTTTCAGCCCCAGCATTTT. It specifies CASSLIQGFQPQHF.

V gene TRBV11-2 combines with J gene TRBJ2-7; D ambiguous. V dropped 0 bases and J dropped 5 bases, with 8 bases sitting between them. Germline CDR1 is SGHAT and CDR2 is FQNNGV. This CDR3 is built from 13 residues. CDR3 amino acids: CASSLDPANEQYF. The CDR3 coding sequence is TGTGCCAGCAGCTTAGACCCGGCAAACGAGCAGTACTTC.